Following are 25 T cell receptor beta chains from one sample sequenced in a study of neurological immune-mediated disorders. The time point denotes: technical triplicate 2. TCRdb re-analysed the 5' RACE reads in MiXCR, keeping a single row per CDR3 protein. The data hold more than 55,000 distinct CDR3 sequences, with 20% to 30% observed a single time. Sequencing was done on a sample of PBMCs. The source is a man in his fifties or sixties with HTLV-1-associated myelopathy (HAM/TSP).

There are many counts of this clonotype. The gene calls are TRBV20-1 and TRBJ2-3, with D maybe TRBD2 (5 bases). Germline V gene sequence: CDR1 DFQATT, CDR2 SNEGSKA (reference sequence). The CDR3 covers 16 residues. Trimming took 2 bases from V and 2 from J, leaving 17 bases between them. The CDR3 is CSARSPASGPTDTQYF. As DNA, the CDR3 is TGCAGTGCTAGAAGTCCGGCAAGCGGACCCACAGATACGCAGTATTTT.

This chain joins TRBV28 and TRBJ2-7; 15 bases are shared with TRBD2. This CDR3 contains 15 residues. V lost 4 bases, J lost 12 bases, and 10 bases stayed unmatched. Looked up from germline, CDR1 is MDHEN and CDR2 is SYDVKM. The CDR3 loop reads CASSSSGTSGRYPYF. Written as DNA, the CDR3 is TGTGCCAGCAGTTCTTCAGGGACTAGCGGGAGGTATCCGTACTTC.

This CDR3 is CASSQVVSIGTGTEDGYTF. DNA for the CDR3: TGTGCCAGCAGCCAAGTCGTGTCTATCGGGACAGGGACGGAGGATGGCTACACCTTC. The chain combines TRBV3-1 with TRBJ1-2; 9 bases map to TRBD1. Looked up from germline, CDR1 is LGHDT and CDR2 is YNNKEL (reference sequence). The CDR3 consists of 19 residues. Trimming at V came to 1 base and at J to 6 bases, leaving 18 bases not matched to a gene.

The genes are TRBV5-1 and TRBJ2-5; TRBD2 agrees at 10 bases. The germline V gene encodes CDR1 SGHRS and CDR2 YFSETQ. There are 16 residues in the CDR3. The V gene end was trimmed by 4 bases and the J gene end by 2 bases; junction bases not matched to a gene: 8. CDR3 in amino acids: CASSPELAGRQETQYF. The DNA of the CDR3 is TGCGCCAGCAGCCCCGAACTAGCGGGAAGACAAGAGACCCAGTACTTC. Supplemented by reference TRBV5-1 and TRBJ2-5, the full variable domain reads KAGVTQTPRYLIKTRGQQVTLSCSPISGHRSVSWYQQTPGQGLQFLFEYFSETQRNKGNFPGRFSGRQFSNSRSEMNVSTLELGDSALYLCASSPELAGRQETQYFGPGTRLLVL.

V gene TRBV15 combines with J gene TRBJ1-2; D not certain. The germline CDR1 and CDR2 sequences are LNHNV and YYDKDF (reference sequence). Trimming took off 5 bases at V and 9 bases at J, with 19 bases between the two ends. This CDR3 region has 14 residues. Here the CDR3 reads CATSPGVVTESYTF. In DNA, the CDR3 is TGTGCCACCAGCCCCGGGGTGGTCACAGAGAGCTACACCTTC. Using reference TRBV15 and TRBJ1-2 for the parts outside the CDR3, the full variable domain is DAMVIQNPRYQVTQFGKPVTLSCSQTLNHNVMYWYQQKSSQAPKLLFHYYDKDFNNEADTPDNFQSRRPNTSFCFLDIRSPGLGDTAMYLCATSPGVVTESYTFGSGTRLTVV.

The V gene is TRBV20-1, the J gene TRBJ2-3, with 9 bases fitting TRBD2. This CDR3 is 15 amino acids long. CDR1 and CDR2 (germline): DFQATT, SNEGSKA (reference sequence). The ends lost 5 bases at V and 0 bases at J; junction bases unmatched: 6. In nucleotides, the CDR3 is TGCAGTGCTTCGACTAGCGGAATTAGCACAGATACGCAGTATTTT. It translates to CSASTSGISTDTQYF.

This clonotype has a count of ten or more. V and J are TRBV18 and TRBJ2-1; perhaps TRBD1 as D (7 bases). The V end lost 0 bases, the J end lost 7 bases, and 13 bases lay between the germline ends. Looked up from germline, CDR1 is KGHSH and CDR2 is LQKENI. The CDR3 contains 15 residues. As DNA, the CDR3 is TGTGCCAGCTCACCACCTGCGGGACAGTTAAATGAGCAGTTCTTC. Residues: CASSPPAGQLNEQFF.

This clonotype was found many times. This chain uses TRBV9 with TRBJ2-1; 13 positions agree with TRBD2. V was pared by 3 bases and J by 9 bases, with 3 bases of the junction left unmatched. This CDR3 is 14 amino acids long. Germline values: CDR1 SGDLS, CDR2 YYNGEE. The CDR3 nucleotides are TGTGCCAGCAGCGGGACTAGCGGGAGTAGTGAGCAGTTCTTC. It codes for CASSGTSGSSEQFF.

The chain employs TRBV19 and TRBJ2-1; TRBD2 is a possible D gene (5 bases). This CDR3 is built from 15 residues. Germline V CDR1 and CDR2: LNHDA, SQIVND (reference sequence). Trimming shortened V by 1 base and J by 6 bases, and 13 bases separated the two germline ends. CDR3 bases: TGTGCCAGTAGTATAGGGTCCGGGGTAGGCAATGAGCAGTTCTTC. Its translation is CASSIGSGVGNEQFF.

J is TRBJ2-7 and V is TRBV12-3 or TRBV12-4; 7 nucleotides align to TRBD1. The CDR3 is made up of 15 amino acids. The junction had 11 bases not matched to a gene; V was cut back by 5 bases and J by 4 bases. The CDR3 loop is CASSVASGGPYEQYF. CDR3 in DNA: TGTGCCAGCAGTGTTGCCTCAGGGGGTCCTTACGAGCAGTACTTC.

The table lists this clonotype with many counts. The gene calls are TRBV9 and TRBJ2-3; no clear D. Germline values: CDR1 SGDLS, CDR2 YYNGEE. This CDR3 is built from 15 residues. The ends were cut back, 0 bases at V and 1 base at J, with 9 bases in the middle. The CDR3 nucleotides are TGTGCCAGCAGCGTAGGCCAGAGGCGCACAGATACGCAGTATTTT. Residues: CASSVGQRRTDTQYF.

V usage is TRBV7-2 and J usage is TRBJ2-3; 12 bases line up with TRBD2. The J segment lost 4 bases and the V segment lost 5 bases, leaving 7 bases of the junction unmatched. This CDR3 contains 16 residues. Per germline, CDR1 SGHTA and CDR2 FQGNSA. Written as DNA, the CDR3 is TGTGCCAGCAGCCTAGGACTAGCGGGATCTTCAGATACGCAGTATTTT. This gives the protein CASSLGLAGSSDTQYF.

The chain combines TRBV11-2 with TRBJ1-1; tentatively, D is TRBD1 (6 bases). There are 16 residues in the CDR3. Per the germline V gene, CDR1 is SGHAT and CDR2 is FQNNGV. Trimming removed 0 bases at V and 0 bases at J, with 11 bases between. The CDR3 sequence: CASSLEAGAMNTEAFF. CDR3 DNA: TGTGCCAGCAGCTTAGAGGCAGGGGCGATGAACACTGAAGCTTTCTTT.

This clonotype was detected ten times or more. The rearrangement links TRBV6-5 to TRBJ1-1; D may be TRBD1 (5 bases). This CDR3 has 12 residues. Per the germline V gene, CDR1 is MNHEY and CDR2 is SVGAGI. The V and J ends lost 4 bases and 6 bases respectively, with 9 bases between them. The DNA of the CDR3 is TGTGCCAGCAGTTCGACAGACTCTGAAGCTTTCTTT. It yields the protein CASSSTDSEAFF.

This chain uses TRBV12-3 or TRBV12-4 with TRBJ2-1, with TRBD1 matching 7 bases. Germline trimming cut 0 bases from V and 10 bases from J; bases unmatched to any gene: 15. The CDR3 covers 17 residues. The CDR3 region is CASSLARGSGHHREQFF. The CDR3 DNA reads as TGTGCCAGCAGTTTAGCCAGGGGGTCGGGGCACCACAGGGAGCAGTTCTTC.

The gene calls are TRBV7-9 and TRBJ2-1; D possibly corresponds to TRBD2 (6 bases). CDR1 and CDR2 (germline): SEHNR, FQNEAQ (reference sequence). The V and J ends lost 3 bases and 0 bases respectively, with 9 bases between them. CDR3 size: 15 residues. In DNA form, the CDR3 reads TGTGCCAGCAGCTTGCTAGCGACCTCCTACAATGAGCAGTTCTTC. The encoded protein is CASSLLATSYNEQFF.

V and J are TRBV5-1 and TRBJ2-5; 7 nucleotides align to TRBD2. The trim removed 4 bases at V and 3 bases at J, leaving 12 bases unmatched. CDR1 SGHRS and CDR2 YFSETQ come from the germline V gene. CDR3 length: 16 residues. The CDR3 loop is CASSPLGLAEKETQYF. The DNA for the CDR3 is TGCGCCAGCAGCCCACTTGGGCTAGCGGAGAAAGAGACCCAGTACTTC.

This chain links TRBV6-5 with TRBJ1-1; D is perhaps TRBD1 (6 bases). V dropped 6 bases and J dropped 4 bases, with 12 bases sitting between them. There are 13 residues in the CDR3. CDR1 MNHEY and CDR2 SVGAGI come from the germline V gene. CDR3 in amino acids: CASRWGGGTEAFF. CDR3 DNA sequence: TGTGCCAGCAGGTGGGGAGGGGGCACTGAAGCTTTCTTT.

The chain employs TRBV5-6 and TRBJ2-2; 12 nucleotides match TRBD2. J gave up 2 bases and V 1 base, and 3 bases lay outside the gene matches. CDR3 length: 17 amino acids. Germline V gene data show CDR1 as SGHDT and CDR2 as YYEEEE. The CDR3 here is CASSLPSGRGNTGELFF. CDR3 DNA sequence: TGTGCCAGCAGCTTGCCTAGCGGGAGGGGTAACACCGGGGAGCTGTTTTTT.

Remarks on this clonotype: An end of the junction does not agree with germline; a read error may underlie this. V usage is TRBV18 and J usage is TRBJ1-3; D uncertain. This CDR3 is built from 15 residues. Germline V lookup: CDR1 KGHSH, CDR2 LQKENI. In DNA, the CDR3 is TGTACCAGCTCACCACGACTGGGCTCTGGAAACACCATATATTTT. Its protein is CTSSPRLGSGNTIYF.

This clonotype was observed many times. V gene TRBV10-3 combines with J gene TRBJ2-7; TRBD2 agrees at 11 bases. The germline gives CDR1 ENHRY, CDR2 SYGVKD. Trimming cost V 5 bases and J 3 bases; bases outside gene matches: 9. The CDR3 covers 16 residues. The CDR3 coding sequence is TGTGCCATCAGTTCCAATAGCGGGAGGGCCAACTACGAGCAGTACTTC. Translated: CAISSNSGRANYEQYF.

J is TRBJ2-3 and V is TRBV5-1; 14 bases fit TRBD2. The V segment lost 4 bases and the J segment 4 bases; nucleotides outside the gene matches: 5. This CDR3 contains 16 residues. The germline V gene has CDR1 SGHRS and CDR2 YFSETQ. Here the CDR3 DNA reads TGCGCCAGCAGCATAGGGACTAGCGGGAGCGCAGATACGCAGTATTTT. It codes for CASSIGTSGSADTQYF.

Ten or more counts support this clonotype. This chain links TRBV7-8 with TRBJ2-3, with no clear D. The CDR3 is made up of 16 amino acids. Germline CDR1 and CDR2: SGHVS and FQNEAQ. V lost 5 bases to trimming and J lost 2 bases, with 17 bases between them. The CDR3 sequence is CASSGVLLYSTDTQYF. The DNA of the CDR3 is TGTGCCAGCAGCGGAGTTCTTCTCTACTCCACAGATACGCAGTATTTT.

This clonotype was seen many times. V usage is TRBV4-1 and J usage is TRBJ2-1; 8 nucleotides agree with TRBD2. The V gene end was trimmed by 4 bases and the J gene end by 7 bases; junction bases not matched to a gene: 9. Germline V lookup: CDR1 MGHRA, CDR2 YSYEKL. The CDR3 is 15 residues long. The CDR3 here is CASSPKAGVDNEQFF. The CDR3 DNA follows: TGCGCCAGCAGCCCAAAAGCGGGAGTCGATAATGAGCAGTTCTTC.

This clonotype was recorded at least ten times. The chain has TRBV28 and TRBJ2-2, with D perhaps assigned TRBD1 or TRBD2 (5 bases each). Deletions cut 4 bases from V and 0 bases from J, with 15 bases between. Germline lookup yields CDR1 MDHEN and CDR2 SYDVKM. The CDR3 is 17 residues long. CDR3 in amino acids: CASSWLRGQPNTGELFF. The CDR3 DNA follows: TGTGCCAGCAGTTGGCTGAGGGGTCAGCCGAACACCGGGGAGCTGTTTTTT.